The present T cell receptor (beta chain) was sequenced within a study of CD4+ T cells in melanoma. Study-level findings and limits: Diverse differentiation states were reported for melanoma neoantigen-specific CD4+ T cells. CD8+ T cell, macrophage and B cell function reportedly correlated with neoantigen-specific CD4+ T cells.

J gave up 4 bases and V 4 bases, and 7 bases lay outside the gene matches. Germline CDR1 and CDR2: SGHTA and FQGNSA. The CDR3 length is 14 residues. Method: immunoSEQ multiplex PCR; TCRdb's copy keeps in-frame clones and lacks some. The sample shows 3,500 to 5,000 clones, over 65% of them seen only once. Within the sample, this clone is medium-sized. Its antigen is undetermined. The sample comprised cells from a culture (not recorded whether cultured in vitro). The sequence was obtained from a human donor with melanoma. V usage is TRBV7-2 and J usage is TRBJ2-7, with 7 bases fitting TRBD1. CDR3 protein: CASSSYRGSYEQYF. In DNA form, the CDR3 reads TGTGCCAGCAGCTCCTACAGGGGTTCTTACGAGCAGTACTTC.